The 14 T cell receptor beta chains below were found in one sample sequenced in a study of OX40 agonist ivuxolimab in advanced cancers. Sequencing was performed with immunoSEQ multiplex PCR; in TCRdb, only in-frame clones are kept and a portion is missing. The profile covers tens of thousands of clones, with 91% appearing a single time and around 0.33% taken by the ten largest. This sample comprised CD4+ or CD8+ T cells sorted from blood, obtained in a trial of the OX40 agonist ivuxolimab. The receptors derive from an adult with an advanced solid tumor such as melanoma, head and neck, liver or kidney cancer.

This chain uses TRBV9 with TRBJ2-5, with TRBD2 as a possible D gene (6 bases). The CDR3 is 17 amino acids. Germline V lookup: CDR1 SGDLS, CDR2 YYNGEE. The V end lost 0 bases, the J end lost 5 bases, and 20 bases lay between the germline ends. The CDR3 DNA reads TGTGCCAGCAGCGTAGGCGTCAACGCGGGGACCGGGGAGACCCAGTACTTC. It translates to CASSVGVNAGTGETQYF.

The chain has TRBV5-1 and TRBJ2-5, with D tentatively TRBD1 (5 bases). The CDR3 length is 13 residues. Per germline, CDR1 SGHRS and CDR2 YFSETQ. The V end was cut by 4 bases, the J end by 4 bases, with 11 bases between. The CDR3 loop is CASSGQGRETQYF. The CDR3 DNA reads TGCGCCAGCAGCGGGCAGGGCAGAGAGACCCAGTACTTC. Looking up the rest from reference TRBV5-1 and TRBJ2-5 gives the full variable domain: KAGVTQTPRYLIKTRGQQVTLSCSPISGHRSVSWYQQTPGQGLQFLFEYFSETQRNKGNFPGRFSGRQFSNSRSEMNVSTLELGDSALYLCASSGQGRETQYFGPGTRLLVL.

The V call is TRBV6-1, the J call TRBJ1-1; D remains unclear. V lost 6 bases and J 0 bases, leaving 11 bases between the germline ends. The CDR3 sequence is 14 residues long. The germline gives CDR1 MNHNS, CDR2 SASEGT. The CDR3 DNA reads TGTGCCAGCAGCGAAACACGCATGAACACTGAAGCTTTCTTT. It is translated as CASSETRMNTEAFF.

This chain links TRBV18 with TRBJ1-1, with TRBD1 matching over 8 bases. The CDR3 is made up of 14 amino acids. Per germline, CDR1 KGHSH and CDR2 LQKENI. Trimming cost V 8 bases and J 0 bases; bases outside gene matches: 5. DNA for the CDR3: TGTGCCAGCCTCGGGACAGGATTGAACACTGAAGCTTTCTTT. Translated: CASLGTGLNTEAFF.

CDR3 DNA: TGTGCCAGCAGCTTAAGCCAATTAACTAGCGGGAACACCTACGAGCAGTACTTC. Translated: CASSLSQLTSGNTYEQYF. The chain is built from TRBV7-8 and TRBJ2-7; 10 bases are a match to TRBD2. Looked up from germline, CDR1 is SGHVS and CDR2 is FQNEAQ. This CDR3 has 18 amino acids. After removal of 2 bases from V and 2 bases from J, the junction contained 12 bases not matched to a gene. The whole variable domain, remainder taken from reference TRBV7-8 and TRBJ2-7, is GAGVSQSPRYKVAKRGQDVALRCDPISGHVSLFWYQQALGQGPEFLTYFQNEAQLDKSGLPSDRFFAERPEGSVSTLKIQRTQQEDSAVYLCASSLSQLTSGNTYEQYFGPGTRLTVT.

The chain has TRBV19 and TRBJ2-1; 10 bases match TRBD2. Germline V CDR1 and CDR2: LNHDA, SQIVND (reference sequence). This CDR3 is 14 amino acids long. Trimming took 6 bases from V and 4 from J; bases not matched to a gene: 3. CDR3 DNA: TGTGCCAGTAGCGGACTAGCGGCTTACAATGAGCAGTTCTTC. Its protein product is CASSGLAAYNEQFF. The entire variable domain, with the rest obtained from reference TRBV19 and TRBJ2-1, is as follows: DGGITQSPKYLFRKEGQNVTLSCEQNLNHDAMYWYRQDPGQGLRLIYYSQIVNDFQKGDIAEGYSVSREKKESFPLTVTSAQKNPTAFYLCASSGLAAYNEQFFGPGTRLTVL.

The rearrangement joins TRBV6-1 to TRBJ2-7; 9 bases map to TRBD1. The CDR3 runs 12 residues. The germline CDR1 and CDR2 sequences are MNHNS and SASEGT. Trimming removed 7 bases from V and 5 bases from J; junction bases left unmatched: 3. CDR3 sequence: CASMRTGDEQYF. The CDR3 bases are TGTGCCAGCATGCGGACAGGGGACGAGCAGTACTTC.

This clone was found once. The CDR3 sequence is CAISAPSLGEQFF. CDR3 DNA: TGTGCCATCAGTGCCCCGTCCTTGGGGGAGCAGTTCTTC. This chain connects TRBV10-3 to TRBJ2-1, with unresolved D. Trimming took off 4 bases at V and 10 bases at J, with 14 bases between the two ends. Germline V gene data show CDR1 as ENHRY and CDR2 as SYGVKD. This CDR3 is 13 amino acids long.

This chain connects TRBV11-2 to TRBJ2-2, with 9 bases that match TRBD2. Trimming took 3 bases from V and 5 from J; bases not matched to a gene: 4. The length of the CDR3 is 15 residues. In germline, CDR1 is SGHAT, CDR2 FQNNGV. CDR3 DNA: TGTGCCAGCAGCTTCGTCCTAGCGGGAACCGGGGAGCTGTTTTTT. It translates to CASSFVLAGTGELFF.

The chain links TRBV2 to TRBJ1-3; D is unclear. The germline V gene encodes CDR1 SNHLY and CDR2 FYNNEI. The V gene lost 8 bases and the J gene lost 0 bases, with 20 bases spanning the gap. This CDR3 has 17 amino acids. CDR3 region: CASLGYSQNPSGNTIYF. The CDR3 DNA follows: TGTGCCAGCTTGGGTTACAGCCAGAATCCCTCTGGAAACACCATATATTTT.

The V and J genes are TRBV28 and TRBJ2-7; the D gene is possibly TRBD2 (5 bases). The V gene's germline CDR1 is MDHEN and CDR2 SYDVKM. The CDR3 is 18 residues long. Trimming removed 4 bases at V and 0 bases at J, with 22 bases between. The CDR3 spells CASSSWESPPRSSYEQYF. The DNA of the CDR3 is TGTGCCAGCAGTTCCTGGGAGAGCCCTCCAAGGAGCTCCTACGAGCAGTACTTC.

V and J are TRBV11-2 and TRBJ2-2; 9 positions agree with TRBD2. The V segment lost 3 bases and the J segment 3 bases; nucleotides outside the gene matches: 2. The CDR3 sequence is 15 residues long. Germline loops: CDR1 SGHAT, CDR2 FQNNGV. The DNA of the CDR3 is TGTGCCAGCAGCTTGCGACTAGCGGACACCGGGGAGCTGTTTTTT. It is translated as CASSLRLADTGELFF.

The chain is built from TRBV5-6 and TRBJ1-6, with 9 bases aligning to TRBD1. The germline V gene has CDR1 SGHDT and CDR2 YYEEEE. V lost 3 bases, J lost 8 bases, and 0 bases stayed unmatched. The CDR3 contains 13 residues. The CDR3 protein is CASSWTGDSPLHF. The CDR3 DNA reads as TGTGCCAGCAGCTGGACAGGGGATTCACCCCTCCACTTT.

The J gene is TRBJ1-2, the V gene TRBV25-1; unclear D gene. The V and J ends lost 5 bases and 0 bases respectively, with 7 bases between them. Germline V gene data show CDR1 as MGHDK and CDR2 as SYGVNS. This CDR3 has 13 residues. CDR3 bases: TGTGCCAGCAGTCTTAAGACTAACTATGGCTACACCTTC. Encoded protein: CASSLKTNYGYTF.